The clone carrying this T cell receptor (beta chain) was picked up many times. What it binds is not known. This entry belongs to a study of T-cell reconstitution after alpha-beta-depleted transplantation in children. Unique molecular identifiers featured in how the TCRbeta library was prepared. TCRdb redid the calling of the PCR reads with MiXCR, one entry per CDR3 protein. The table shows about 110,000 distinct CDR3 sequences, with approximately 6.6% occurring only once. Germline lookup yields CDR1 ENHRY and CDR2 SYGVKD. There are 14 residues in the CDR3. The V and J ends lost 5 bases and 5 bases respectively, with 13 bases between them. Notes on the study in general: Counts and diversity of T cells one year after transplant came mostly from newly produced T cells. Reportedly, alpha-beta T cells present about two months post-transplant originated from several hundred expanded clones of graft origin.

The source material was PBMCs, mostly from graft donor cells, sampled 360 days after TCRalphabeta/CD19-depleted stem cell transplant. The TCR sequence derives from a male patient under 10 years old who had a stem cell transplant for acute lymphoblastic leukemia, so the T cells may come from the graft donor. The V gene is TRBV10-3, the J gene TRBJ1-5, with D unresolved. DNA of the CDR3: TGTGCCATCAGTTTTGAGGGTGGTGATCAGCCCCAGCATTTT. It translates to CAISFEGGDQPQHF.